This T cell receptor (beta chain) was identified during a study of cytomegalovirus exposure and HLA in healthy donors. This clone was seen once. The V gene end was trimmed by 0 bases and the J gene end by 2 bases; junction bases not matched to a gene: 1. The CDR3 sequence is 14 residues long. CDR1 is SGHNT and CDR2 is YYREEE in the germline V gene (reference sequence). Researchers ran the PCR with 60 Vbeta and 13 Jbeta primers. Clones were read by immunoSEQ multiplex PCR, and TCRdb kept only the in-frame ones, dropping some. This table has around 68,000 clones, 65% to 90% appearing once. Sequenced input: PBMCs. The receptor was isolated from a female donor in good health and CMV-seronegative. The V and J genes are TRBV5-4 and TRBJ2-7; 8 bases align to TRBD1. This chain's CDR3 is CASSLEQGAYEQYF. The CDR3 DNA is TGTGCCAGCAGCTTGGAACAGGGGGCCTACGAGCAGTACTTC.